This entry lists 8 T cell receptor beta chains sequenced from one sample in a study of tumor-infiltrating lymphocytes in primary liver carcinoma. Co-extracted RNA and DNA came from around 20-30 mg of unsorted bulk tissue. With roughly 540 ng total RNA as template and a constant-region primer, TCR beta cDNA was made. Amplification in three nested multiplex PCR rounds with slightly modified ARM-PCR gave rise to TCR beta libraries. Forward primers for TRBV1-TRBV30 and a C-beta reverse primer served the first two PCR rounds, at 10 cycles each. TCRdb fed the multiplex PCR reads into MiXCR, producing one record per CDR3 protein. This table has more than 50,000 distinct CDR3 sequences, over 70% appearing once. The sample comprised liver tumor tissue from sampling region 2. Subset defined: tumor region T2, inferior pole. These TCRs come from a man aged 35 to 55 with primary liver carcinoma and hepatitis B virus infection.

To note about this clonotype: Being one base from a much bigger clone, this may be a read error. The chain recombines TRBV11-2 with TRBJ2-3; possibly TRBD2 for D (6 bases). Trimming cost V 5 bases and J 6 bases, with 18 bases left between them. Germline loops: CDR1 SGHAT, CDR2 FQNNGV. This CDR3 contains 15 residues. CDR3 sequence: CASSPDLGGADTQYF. In nucleotides, the CDR3 is TGTGCCAGCAGCCCAGACTTGGGCGGGGCCGATACGCAGTATTTT. Drawing the rest from reference TRBV11-2 and TRBJ2-3, the complete variable domain is EAGVAQSPRYKIIEKRQSVAFWCNPISGHATLYWYQQILGQGPKLLIQFQNNGVVDDSQLPKDRFSAERLKGVDSTLKIQPAKLEDSAVYLCASSPDLGGADTQYFGPGTRLTVL.

This clonotype was picked up many times. This sequence joins TRBV25-1 and TRBJ2-1; either TRBD1 or TRBD2 may supply D (5 bases each). The germline V and J ends were trimmed by 7 bases and 0 bases, with 13 bases remaining between them. This CDR3 spans 15 amino acids. Per the germline V gene, CDR1 is MGHDK and CDR2 is SYGVNS. The CDR3 here is CASNAGTSSYNEQFF. CDR3 bases: TGTGCCAGCAACGCCGGGACCAGCTCCTACAATGAGCAGTTCTTC.

Points on this clonotype: A read error may account for a junction end that differs from germline. J is TRBJ2-7 and V is TRBV6-5; possibly TRBD1 for D (6 bases). This CDR3 has 17 amino acids. CDR1 is MNHEY and CDR2 is SVGAGI in the germline V gene. The CDR3: CAGSCRDIGRRGNEQYF. Written as DNA, the CDR3 is TGTGCCGGCAGTTGCCGGGACATCGGTAGGAGAGGCAACGAGCAGTACTTC.

With respect to this clonotype: This CDR3 is missing its conserved last phenylalanine or tryptophan, likely due to a read error. The limits of the CDR3 on the DNA are not certain, so only TCRdb's listed CDR3 is given. The chain is built from TRBV11-1 and TRBJ2-1. CDR1 and CDR2 from the germline V gene are SGHAT and FQDESV (reference sequence). The CDR3 is 16 residues long, ends included. CDR3 sequence reads: CASSLGLGIPTHEEFL.

The table lists this clonotype with many counts. The J gene is TRBJ2-3, the V gene TRBV10-1; TRBD2 matches 7 bases. With V trimmed by 0 bases and J by 9 bases, 9 bases remained unmatched. The length of the CDR3 is 15 residues. The germline V gene encodes CDR1 WNHNN and CDR2 SYGVQD (reference sequence). The CDR3 bases are TGCGCCAGCAGTGAGTCCGCCGCGGGAGACGAGACGCAGTATTTT. Its protein product is CASSESAAGDETQYF.

This clonotype has a count of ten or more. The chain carries TRBV28 and TRBJ2-7; D not resolved. The CDR3 loop spans 12 amino acids. V dropped 4 bases and J dropped 4 bases, with 8 bases sitting between them. CDR1 is MDHEN, CDR2 SYDVKM, per germline. CDR3 loop: CASSSLLYEQYF. CDR3 in DNA: TGTGCCAGCAGTTCTCTCCTTTACGAGCAGTACTTC.

This clonotype was seen ten or more times. J is TRBJ1-3 and V is TRBV6-1, with 9 bases aligning to TRBD1. The CDR3 is 16 amino acids. V lost 7 bases to trimming and J lost 2 bases; unmatched junction nucleotides: 9. The germline gives CDR1 MNHNS, CDR2 SASEGT. In DNA form, the CDR3 reads TGTGCCAGCACCCCCTCCGGGACAGGGACTGGAAACACCATATATTTT. Translating it yields CASTPSGTGTGNTIYF.

A remark on this clonotype: The missing conserved phenylalanine or tryptophan at the end of this CDR3 makes a read error likely. The V gene is TRBV4-1, the J gene TRBJ2-1, with unresolved D. Germline assignment: CDR1 MGHRA and CDR2 YSYEKL. The CDR3 consists of 17 residues. The CDR3 protein is CVSSQDRPGSSYNVQFL. CDR3 sequence (DNA): TGCGTCAGCAGCCAAGATAGGCCGGGTAGCTCCTACAATGTGCAGTTCTTA.